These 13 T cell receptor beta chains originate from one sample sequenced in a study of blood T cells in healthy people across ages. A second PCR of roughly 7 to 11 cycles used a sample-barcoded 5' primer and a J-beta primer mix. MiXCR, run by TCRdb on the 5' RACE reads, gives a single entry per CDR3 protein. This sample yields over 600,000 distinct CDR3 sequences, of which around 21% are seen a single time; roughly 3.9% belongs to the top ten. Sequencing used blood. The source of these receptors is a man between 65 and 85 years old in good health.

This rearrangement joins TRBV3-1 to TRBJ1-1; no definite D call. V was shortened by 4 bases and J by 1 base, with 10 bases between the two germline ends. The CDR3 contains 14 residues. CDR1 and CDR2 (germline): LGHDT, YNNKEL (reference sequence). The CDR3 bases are TGTGCCAGCAGCCGCGCTGGCCAGAACACTGAAGCTTTCTTT. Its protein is CASSRAGQNTEAFF.

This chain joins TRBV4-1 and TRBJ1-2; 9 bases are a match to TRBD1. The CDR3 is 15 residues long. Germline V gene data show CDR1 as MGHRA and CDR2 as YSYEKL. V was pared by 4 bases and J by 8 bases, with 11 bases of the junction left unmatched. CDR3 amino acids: CASSLETQGARGYTF. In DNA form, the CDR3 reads TGCGCCAGCAGCCTTGAAACACAGGGGGCGCGGGGCTACACCTTC.

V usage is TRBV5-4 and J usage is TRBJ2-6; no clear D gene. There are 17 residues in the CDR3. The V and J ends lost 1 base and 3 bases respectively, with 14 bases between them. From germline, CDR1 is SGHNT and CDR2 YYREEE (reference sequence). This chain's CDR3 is CASSLYGVSGGANVLTF. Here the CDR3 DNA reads TGTGCCAGCAGCTTGTATGGGGTTTCCGGTGGGGCCAACGTCCTGACTTTC.

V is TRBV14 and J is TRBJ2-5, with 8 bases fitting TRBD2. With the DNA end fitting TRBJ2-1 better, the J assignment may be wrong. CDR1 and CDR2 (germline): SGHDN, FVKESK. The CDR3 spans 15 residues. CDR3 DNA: TGTGCCAGCAGCCAAGTACTAGCGGCTAACAATGAGCAGTTCTTC. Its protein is CASSQVLAANNEQFF.

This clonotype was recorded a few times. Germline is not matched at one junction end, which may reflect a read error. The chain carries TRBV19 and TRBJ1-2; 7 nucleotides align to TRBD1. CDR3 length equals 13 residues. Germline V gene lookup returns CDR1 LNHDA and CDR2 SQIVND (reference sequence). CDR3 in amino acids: CAGSASTGLGYTF. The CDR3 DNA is TGTGCCGGTAGTGCCTCGACAGGGCTTGGCTACACCTTC.

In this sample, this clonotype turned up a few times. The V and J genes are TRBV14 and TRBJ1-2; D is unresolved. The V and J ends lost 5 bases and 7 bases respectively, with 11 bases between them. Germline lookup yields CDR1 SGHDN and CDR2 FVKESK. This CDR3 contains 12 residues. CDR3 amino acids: CASSSPGGGYTF. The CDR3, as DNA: TGTGCCAGCAGCTCCCCCGGCGGTGGCTACACCTTC.

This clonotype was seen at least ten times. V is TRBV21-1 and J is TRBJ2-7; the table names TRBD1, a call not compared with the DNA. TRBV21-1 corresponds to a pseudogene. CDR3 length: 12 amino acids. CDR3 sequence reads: CASRQGGYEQYF. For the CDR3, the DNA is TGTGCCAGCAGACAGGGGGGCTACGAGCAGTACTTC.

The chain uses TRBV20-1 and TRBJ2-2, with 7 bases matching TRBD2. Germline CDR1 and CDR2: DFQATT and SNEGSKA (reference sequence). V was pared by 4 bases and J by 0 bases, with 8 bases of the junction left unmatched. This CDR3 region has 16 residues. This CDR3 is CSATRGSGPNTGELFF. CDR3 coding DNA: TGCAGTGCTACCCGGGGTAGCGGGCCGAACACCGGGGAGCTGTTTTTT.

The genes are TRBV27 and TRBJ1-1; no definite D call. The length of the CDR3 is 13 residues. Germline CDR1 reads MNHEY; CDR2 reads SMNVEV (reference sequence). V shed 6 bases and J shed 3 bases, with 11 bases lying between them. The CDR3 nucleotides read TGTGCCAGCAGCTACAATTCCGACACTGAAGCTTTCTTT. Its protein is CASSYNSDTEAFF.

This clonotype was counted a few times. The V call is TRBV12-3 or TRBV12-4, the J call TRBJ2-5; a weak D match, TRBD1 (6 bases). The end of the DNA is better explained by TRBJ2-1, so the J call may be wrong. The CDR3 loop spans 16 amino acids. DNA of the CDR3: TGTGCCAGCAGATTTACGGGGCAGGGGATCTATAATGAGCAGTTCTTC. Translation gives CASRFTGQGIYNEQFF.

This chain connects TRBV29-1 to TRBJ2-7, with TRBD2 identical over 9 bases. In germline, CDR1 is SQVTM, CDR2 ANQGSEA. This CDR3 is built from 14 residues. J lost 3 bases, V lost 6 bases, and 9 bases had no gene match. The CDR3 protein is CSVQEASGIYEQYF. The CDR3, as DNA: TGCAGCGTCCAGGAGGCTAGCGGGATCTACGAGCAGTACTTC.

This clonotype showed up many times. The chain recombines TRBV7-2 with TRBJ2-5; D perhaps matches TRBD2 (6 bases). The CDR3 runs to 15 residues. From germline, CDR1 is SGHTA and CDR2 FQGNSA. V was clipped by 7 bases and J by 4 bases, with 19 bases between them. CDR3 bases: TGTGCCAGCACCGACGATGGACTACGCGGAGAGACCCAGTACTTC. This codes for CASTDDGLRGETQYF. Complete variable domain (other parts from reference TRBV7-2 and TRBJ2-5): GAGVSQSPSNKVTEKGKDVELRCDPISGHTALYWYRQSLGQGLEFLIYFQGNSAPDKSGLPSDRFSAERTGGSVSTLTIQRTQQEDSAVYLCASTDDGLRGETQYFGPGTRLLVL.

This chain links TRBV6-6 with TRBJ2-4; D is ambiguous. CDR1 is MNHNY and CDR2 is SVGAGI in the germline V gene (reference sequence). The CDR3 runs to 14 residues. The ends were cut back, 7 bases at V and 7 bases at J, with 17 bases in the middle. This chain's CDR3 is CASTEAGFENIQYF. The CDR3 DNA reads TGTGCCAGCACCGAGGCCGGGTTTGAGAACATTCAGTACTTC.